This entry concerns a single T cell receptor beta chain. Germline and junction disagree at one end, which may indicate a read error. This specimen belongs to a study of cytomegalovirus exposure and HLA in healthy donors. The PCR contained 60 Vbeta and 13 Jbeta primers. Clones were sequenced by immunoSEQ multiplex PCR, and TCRdb holds only the in-frame ones, with some missing. The table shows about 120,000 clones, with around three quarters occurring only once. In germline, CDR1 is LGHNA, CDR2 YSLEER. The CDR3 covers 16 residues. This sequence originates from a man in his thirties or forties in good health and CMV-seropositive. The genes are TRBV4-3 and TRBJ2-6; D may be TRBD1 (5 bases). The specimen sequenced was PBMCs. The CDR3 here is CASSQDLYAGANGLTF. DNA for the CDR3: TGCGCCAGCAGCCAAGATTTGTACGCTGGGGCCAACGGCCTGACTTTC.